These 20 T cell receptor beta chains came from one sample sequenced in a study of CXCR3-negative and CXCR3-positive naive CD8 T cells. The libraries of TRB cDNA were constructed through 5' RACE using UMI labels. Reprocessing the 5' RACE reads, TCRdb reports a single entry for every CDR3 protein and omits DNA. The sample data list tens of thousands of distinct CDR3 sequences. What was sequenced was naive CXCR3- CD8+ T cells from blood. Subset given: CD45RO-CCR7+CD27+CD95- naive CD8+ T cells lacking CXCR3 (TNR3-). The receptors here all came from a human donor in good health. Some clones in this sample may be carry-over from other donors' samples.

This rearrangement joins TRBV29-1 to TRBJ1-3; without DNA, the TCRdb call of TRBD1 cannot be checked. There are 15 residues in the CDR3. The germline V gene encodes CDR1 SQVTM and CDR2 ANQGSEA. The CDR3 here is CSVEGGGHSGNTIYF.

The rearrangement joins TRBV14 to TRBJ1-1. Germline-derived CDR1 and CDR2 are SGHDN and FVKESK. The CDR3 length is 15 residues. This chain's CDR3 is CASNPGRELHTEAFF.

The V call is TRBV4-3, the J call TRBJ1-2. The CDR3 sequence is 14 residues long. Germline CDR1 reads LGHNA; CDR2 reads YSLEER. CDR3 amino acids: CASSHRTRGGGYTF.

The CDR3 sequence: CASSFSRTNQPQHF. This rearrangement joins TRBV28 to TRBJ1-5. This CDR3 is 14 amino acids long. Germline V CDR1 and CDR2: MDHEN, SYDVKM.

The CDR3 here is CATTRAYEQYF. The rearrangement links TRBV28 to TRBJ2-7. This CDR3 has 11 residues. The germline CDR1 and CDR2 sequences are MDHEN and SYDVKM.

The gene calls are TRBV4-1 and TRBJ2-7; TCRdb names TRBD2, which stays unverified in the absence of DNA. This CDR3 spans 17 amino acids. Germline values: CDR1 MGHRA, CDR2 YSYEKL. This chain's CDR3 is CASSQEGGLAGAYEQYF.

V and J are TRBV10-3 and TRBJ2-3; TCRdb lists TRBD2, though no DNA is available to test this call. The CDR3 covers 15 residues. Germline CDR1 is ENHRY and CDR2 is SYGVKD. The CDR3 sequence: CAISELAGVEDTQYF.

The gene calls are TRBV20-1 and TRBJ2-7; TCRdb proposes TRBD1, but this gene call is untestable without DNA. The V gene's germline CDR1 is DFQATT and CDR2 SNEGSKA (reference sequence). The CDR3 is 11 amino acids. The CDR3 is CSAGDSYEQYF.

The rearrangement uses TRBV6-2 or TRBV6-3 and TRBJ2-1; the TCRdb D gene call, TRBD2, has no DNA to confirm it. CDR1 is MNHEY, CDR2 SVGEGT, per germline. The CDR3 covers 14 residues. The CDR3 reads CASSSAGGRNEQFF.

The chain recombines TRBV28 with TRBJ1-1. The length of the CDR3 is 14 residues. In germline, CDR1 is MDHEN, CDR2 SYDVKM. The CDR3 reads CASSPSWENTEAFF. The entire variable domain, with the rest obtained from reference TRBV28 and TRBJ1-1, is as follows: DVKVTQSSRYLVKRTGEKVFLECVQDMDHENMFWYRQDPGLGLRLIYFSYDVKMKEKGDIPEGYSVSREKKERFSLILESASTNQTSMYLCASSPSWENTEAFFGQGTRLTVV.

The J gene is TRBJ2-1, the V gene TRBV12-3 or TRBV12-4; the TCRdb call, TRBD1, lacks DNA for checking. This CDR3 spans 15 amino acids. The CDR3: CASRPRDTSYNEQFF.

V and J are TRBV7-9 and TRBJ2-3; TCRdb calls TRBD2, which cannot be checked without DNA. Per germline, CDR1 SEHNR and CDR2 FQNEAQ (reference sequence). This CDR3 is 15 amino acids long. This CDR3 reads CASSSRLAGEDTQYF. The full variable domain, completed using reference TRBV7-9 and TRBJ2-3, is DTGVSQNPRHKITKRGQNVTFRCDPISEHNRLYWYRQTLGQGPEFLTYFQNEAQLEKSRLLSDRFSAERPKGSFSTLEIQRTEQGDSAMYLCASSSRLAGEDTQYFGPGTRLTVL.

This sequence joins TRBV6-6 and TRBJ1-1; TCRdb calls TRBD1, which cannot be checked without DNA. This CDR3 contains 19 residues. From germline, CDR1 is MNHNY and CDR2 SVGAGI (reference sequence). This CDR3 is CASSNAPGEVVSRNTEAFF.

The chain links TRBV11-2 to TRBJ2-3. The CDR3 runs to 11 residues. Germline-derived CDR1 and CDR2 are SGHAT and FQNNGV. The CDR3 region is CASSLGDTQYF.

The chain recombines TRBV5-1 with TRBJ2-7; TCRdb indicates TRBD1, and absent DNA this call remains unverified. Looked up from germline, CDR1 is SGHRS and CDR2 is YFSETQ. The CDR3 extends over 15 amino acids. CDR3 protein: CASSLGTSLSYEQYF.

The gene calls are TRBV25-1 and TRBJ2-7; absent DNA, TCRdb's TRBD1 call cannot be checked. The CDR3 sequence is 15 residues long. The germline gives CDR1 MGHDK, CDR2 SYGVNS. The CDR3 loop reads CASSEWAGGLAEQYF.

The chain recombines TRBV10-2 with TRBJ2-7. Germline values: CDR1 WSHSY, CDR2 SAAADI. The CDR3 has 14 amino acids. The CDR3 loop is CASRADQYPYEQYF.

The gene calls are TRBV7-2 and TRBJ1-1. The CDR3 is 14 residues long. CDR1 and CDR2 (germline): SGHTA, FQGNSA. The CDR3 is CDSSLSGGGTEAFF.

The J gene is TRBJ1-2, the V gene TRBV12-3 or TRBV12-4; TCRdb's D gene call, TRBD1, goes unchecked for lack of DNA. The CDR3 runs to 12 residues. Here the CDR3 reads CASSTGVYGYTF.

The chain links TRBV12-3 or TRBV12-4 to TRBJ1-5; TCRdb designates TRBD1, a call that cannot be tested without DNA. There are 14 residues in the CDR3. CDR3 protein: CASSYGQLNQPQHF.